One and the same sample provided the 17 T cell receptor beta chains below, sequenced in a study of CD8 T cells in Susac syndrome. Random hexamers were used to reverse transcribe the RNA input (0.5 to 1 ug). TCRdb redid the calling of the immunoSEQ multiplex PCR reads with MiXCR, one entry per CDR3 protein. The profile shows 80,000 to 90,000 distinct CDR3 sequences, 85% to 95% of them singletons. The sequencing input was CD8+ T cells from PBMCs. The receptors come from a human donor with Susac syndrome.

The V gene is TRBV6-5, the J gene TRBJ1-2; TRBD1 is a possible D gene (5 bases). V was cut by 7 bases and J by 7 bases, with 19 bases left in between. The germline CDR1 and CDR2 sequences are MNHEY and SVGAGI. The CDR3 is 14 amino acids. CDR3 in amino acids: CASNSQGRLGGYTF. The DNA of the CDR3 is TGTGCCAGCAACTCCCAGGGACGTTTGGGTGGCTACACCTTC.

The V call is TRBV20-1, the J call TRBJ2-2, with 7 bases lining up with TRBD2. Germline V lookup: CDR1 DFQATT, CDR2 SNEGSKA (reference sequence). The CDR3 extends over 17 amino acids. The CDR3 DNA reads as TGCAGCGCCCAGAGACGGACAACTAGCGTCTTTGGCGGGGAGCTGTTTTTT. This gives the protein CSAQRRTTSVFGGELFF.

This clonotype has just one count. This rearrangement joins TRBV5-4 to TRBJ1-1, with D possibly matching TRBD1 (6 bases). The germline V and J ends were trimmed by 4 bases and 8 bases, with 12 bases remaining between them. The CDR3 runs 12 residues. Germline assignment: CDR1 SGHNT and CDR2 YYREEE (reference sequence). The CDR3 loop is CASSLFGQEAFF. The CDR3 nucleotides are TGTGCCAGCAGCCTCTTCGGACAGGAAGCTTTCTTT.

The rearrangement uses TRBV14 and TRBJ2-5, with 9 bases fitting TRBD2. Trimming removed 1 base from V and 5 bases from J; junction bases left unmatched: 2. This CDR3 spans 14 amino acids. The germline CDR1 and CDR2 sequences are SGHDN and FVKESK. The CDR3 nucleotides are TGTGCCAGCAGCCAAGTAACTAGCGGGGAGACCCAGTACTTC. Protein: CASSQVTSGETQYF.

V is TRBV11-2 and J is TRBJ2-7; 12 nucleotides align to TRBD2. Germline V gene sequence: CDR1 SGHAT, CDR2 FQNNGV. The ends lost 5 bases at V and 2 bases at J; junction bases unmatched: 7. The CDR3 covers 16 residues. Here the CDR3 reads CASSLGLAGTTYEQYF. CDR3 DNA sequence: TGTGCCAGCAGCCTCGGACTAGCGGGAACCACCTACGAGCAGTACTTC. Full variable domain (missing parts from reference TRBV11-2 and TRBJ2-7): EAGVAQSPRYKIIEKRQSVAFWCNPISGHATLYWYQQILGQGPKLLIQFQNNGVVDDSQLPKDRFSAERLKGVDSTLKIQPAKLEDSAVYLCASSLGLAGTTYEQYFGPGTRLTVT.

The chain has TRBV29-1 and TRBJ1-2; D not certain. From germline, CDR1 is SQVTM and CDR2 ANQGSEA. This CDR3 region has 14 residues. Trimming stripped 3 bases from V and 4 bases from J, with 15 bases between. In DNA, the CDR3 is TGCAGCGTTGACCAGGACCCAACCGGCTATGGCTACACCTTC. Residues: CSVDQDPTGYGYTF.

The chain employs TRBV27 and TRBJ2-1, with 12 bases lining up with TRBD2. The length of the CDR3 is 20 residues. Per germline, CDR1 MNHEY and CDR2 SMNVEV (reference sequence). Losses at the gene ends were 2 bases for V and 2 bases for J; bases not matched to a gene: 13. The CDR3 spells CASSLRASGRADLTYNEQFF. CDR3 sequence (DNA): TGTGCCAGCAGTTTAAGGGCTAGCGGGAGGGCCGATTTAACCTACAATGAGCAGTTCTTC.

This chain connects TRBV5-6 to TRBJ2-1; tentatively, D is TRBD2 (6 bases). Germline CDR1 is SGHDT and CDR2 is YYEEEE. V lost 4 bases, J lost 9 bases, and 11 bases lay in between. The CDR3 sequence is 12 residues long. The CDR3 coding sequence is TGTGCCAGCAGCAGGACTATTGGTGAGCAGTTCTTC. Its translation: CASSRTIGEQFF.

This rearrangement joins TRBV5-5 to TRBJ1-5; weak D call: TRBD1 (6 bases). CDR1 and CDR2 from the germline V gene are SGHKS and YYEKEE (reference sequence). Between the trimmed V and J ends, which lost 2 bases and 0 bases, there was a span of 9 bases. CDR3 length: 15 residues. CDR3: CASSFQGNSNQPQHF. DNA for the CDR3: TGTGCCAGCAGCTTTCAGGGGAATAGCAATCAGCCCCAGCATTTT. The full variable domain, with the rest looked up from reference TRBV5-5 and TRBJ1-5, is DAGVTQSPTHLIKTRGQQVTLRCSPISGHKSVSWYQQVLGQGPQFIFQYYEKEERGRGNFPDRFSARQFPNYSSELNVNALLLGDSALYLCASSFQGNSNQPQHFGDGTRLSIL.

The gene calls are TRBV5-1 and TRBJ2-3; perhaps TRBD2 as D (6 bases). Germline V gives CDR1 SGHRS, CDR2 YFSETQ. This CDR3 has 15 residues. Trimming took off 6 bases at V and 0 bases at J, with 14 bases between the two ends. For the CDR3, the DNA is TGCGCCAGCATCCTTAGCGGAGCTAGCACAGATACGCAGTATTTT. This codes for CASILSGASTDTQYF. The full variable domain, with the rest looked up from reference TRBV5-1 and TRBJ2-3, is KAGVTQTPRYLIKTRGQQVTLSCSPISGHRSVSWYQQTPGQGLQFLFEYFSETQRNKGNFPGRFSGRQFSNSRSEMNVSTLELGDSALYLCASILSGASTDTQYFGPGTRLTVL.

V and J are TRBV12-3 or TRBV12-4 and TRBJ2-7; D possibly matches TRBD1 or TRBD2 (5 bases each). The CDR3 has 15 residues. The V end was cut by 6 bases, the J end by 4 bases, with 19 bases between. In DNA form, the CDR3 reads TGTGCCAGCAGCCCGGGCCTAGGGGACCATTACGAGCAGTACTTC. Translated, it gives CASSPGLGDHYEQYF.

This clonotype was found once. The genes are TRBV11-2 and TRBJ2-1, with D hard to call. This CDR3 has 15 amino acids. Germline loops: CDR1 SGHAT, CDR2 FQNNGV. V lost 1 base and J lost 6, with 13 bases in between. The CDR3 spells CASSLGVGSGNEQFF. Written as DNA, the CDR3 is TGTGCCAGCAGCTTAGGAGTCGGATCGGGCAATGAGCAGTTCTTC.

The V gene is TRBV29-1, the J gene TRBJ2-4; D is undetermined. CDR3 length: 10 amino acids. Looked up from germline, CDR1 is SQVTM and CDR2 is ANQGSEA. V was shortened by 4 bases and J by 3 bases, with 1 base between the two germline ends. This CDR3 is CSVGKNIQYF. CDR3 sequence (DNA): TGCAGCGTTGGCAAAAACATTCAGTACTTC. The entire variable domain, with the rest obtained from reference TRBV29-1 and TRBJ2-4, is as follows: SAVISQKPSRDICQRGTSLTIQCQVDSQVTMMFWYRQQPGQSLTLIATANQGSEATYESGFVIDKFPISRPNLTFSTLTVSNMSPEDSSIYLCSVGKNIQYFGAGTRLSVL.

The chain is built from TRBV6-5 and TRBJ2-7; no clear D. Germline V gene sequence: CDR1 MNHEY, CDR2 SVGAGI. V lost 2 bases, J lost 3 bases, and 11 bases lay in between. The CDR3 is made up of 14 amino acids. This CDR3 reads CASSYGQADYEQYF. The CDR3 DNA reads TGTGCCAGCAGTTACGGCCAGGCAGACTACGAGCAGTACTTC.

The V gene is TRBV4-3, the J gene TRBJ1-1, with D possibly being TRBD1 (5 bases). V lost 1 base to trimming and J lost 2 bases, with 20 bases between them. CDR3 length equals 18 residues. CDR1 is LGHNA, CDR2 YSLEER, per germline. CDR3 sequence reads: CASSQAPYSGALNTEAFF. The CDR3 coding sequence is TGCGCCAGCAGCCAAGCGCCCTACTCTGGGGCCCTAAACACTGAAGCTTTCTTT.

CDR3 region: CASSLAGQPYEQYF. The DNA for the CDR3 is TGCGCCAGCAGCTTGGCAGGACAGCCATACGAGCAGTACTTC. The J gene is TRBJ2-7, the V gene TRBV5-1; maybe TRBD1 (6 bases). The germline CDR1 and CDR2 sequences are SGHRS and YFSETQ. Between the trimmed V and J ends, which lost 0 bases and 4 bases, there was a span of 11 bases. The CDR3 runs 14 residues.

CDR3 in DNA: TGTGCCAGCAGCCTCACAGGGAGTATCCAAGAGACCCAGTACTTC. Its protein is CASSLTGSIQETQYF. V is TRBV6-5 and J is TRBJ2-5; D is possibly TRBD1 (6 bases). The CDR3 is 15 residues long. The ends were cut back, 6 bases at V and 1 base at J, with 15 bases in the middle. CDR1 MNHEY and CDR2 SVGAGI come from the germline V gene.